This T cell receptor (beta chain) was obtained from a study of CD8+CD57+ T cells in acquired aplastic anemia. Study as a whole: The DNA of sorted CD4+ and CD8+ cells averaged 3.2 ug.

Germline CDR1 and CDR2: SNHLY and FYNNEI. Trimming took 8 bases from V and 0 from J; bases not matched to a gene: 6. This CDR3 contains 16 residues. TCR beta VDJ and CDR3 profiles were obtained from a genomic DNA template. TCRdb re-called the reads through MiXCR, storing one row per CDR3 protein. Of about 150,000 distinct CDR3 sequences in the sample, over 40% are singletons; the top ten hold 3.2%. Sequencing was done on patients that had shown CD8+CD57+ cell expansion by flow cytometry. The study sampled blood from patients who had received no therapy. This clonotype has only a few counts. The sequenced sample was sorted CD4+, CD8+, or CD8+CD57+ T cells (not recorded which) from PBMCs. The source of this sequence is a human donor with aplastic anemia. This chain uses TRBV2 with TRBJ2-6, with 8 bases lining up with TRBD1. CDR3 residues: CASRDRLSSGANVLTF. The CDR3 DNA is TGTGCCAGCCGGGACAGGCTTAGCTCTGGGGCCAACGTCCTGACTTTC.